The 19 T cell receptor beta chains presented below share a single source sample, sequenced in a study of T cells after yellow fever vaccination. TCRdb used MiXCR to reprocess the 5' RACE reads, holding one entry per CDR3 protein. Of fewer than 450,000 distinct CDR3 sequences in the sample, around 8.1% were seen once. Sequencing was performed on PBMCs, taken about 41 days after the first yellow fever vaccination. The source is a man younger than 35 who received the YFV17D yellow fever vaccine.

The table lists this clonotype with a few counts. V gene TRBV30 combines with J gene TRBJ1-2; the D is unclear. The CDR3 runs 11 residues. Trimming removed 0 bases from V and 8 bases from J, with 7 bases in between. Germline V CDR1 and CDR2: GTSNPN, SVGIG (reference sequence). The CDR3 loop is CAWSVRIGYTF. CDR3 DNA: TGTGCCTGGAGTGTACGGATCGGCTACACCTTC.

The chain couples TRBV2 to TRBJ1-1; D is ambiguous. V was pared by 7 bases and J by 7 bases, with 10 bases between. From germline, CDR1 is SNHLY and CDR2 FYNNEI. The CDR3 is made up of 11 amino acids. The CDR3 bases are TGTGCCAGCACGCCTTGGGGTGAAGCTTTCTTT. Translation gives CASTPWGEAFF.

This clonotype was seen ten or more times. The V gene is TRBV20-1, the J gene TRBJ2-1; D call uncertain. Germline CDR1 reads DFQATT; CDR2 reads SNEGSKA (reference sequence). Deletions cut 1 base from V and 8 bases from J, with 12 bases between. The CDR3 extends over 13 amino acids. CDR3 sequence (DNA): TGCAGTGCTAGAGTAGTGGGCCCGTATGAGCAGTTCTTC. It encodes CSARVVGPYEQFF.

The rearrangement uses TRBV5-1 and TRBJ2-7; D is unclear. Per the germline V gene, CDR1 is SGHRS and CDR2 is YFSETQ. Trimming stripped 1 base from V and 5 bases from J, with 13 bases between. The CDR3 spans 14 residues. CDR3 region: CASSLTDLFDEQYV. The DNA for the CDR3 is TGCGCCAGCAGCTTGACAGACTTGTTTGACGAGCAGTACGTC.

The rearrangement uses TRBV7-9 and TRBJ1-2; 9 bases match TRBD1. CDR3 length: 14 amino acids. Germline lookup yields CDR1 SEHNR and CDR2 FQNEAQ (reference sequence). The trim removed 4 bases at V and 4 bases at J, leaving 4 bases unmatched. The CDR3 protein is CASSSLDRGYGYTF. DNA of the CDR3: TGTGCCAGCAGCTCCTTGGACAGGGGCTATGGCTACACCTTC. The complete variable domain, with remaining parts taken from reference TRBV7-9 and TRBJ1-2, reads DTGVSQNPRHKITKRGQNVTFRCDPISEHNRLYWYRQTLGQGPEFLTYFQNEAQLEKSRLLSDRFSAERPKGSFSTLEIQRTEQGDSAMYLCASSSLDRGYGYTFGSGTRLTVV.

The V call is TRBV3-1, the J call TRBJ2-1; either TRBD1 or TRBD2 may fit D (5 bases each). Germline lookup yields CDR1 LGHDT and CDR2 YNNKEL (reference sequence). This CDR3 has 16 residues. Trimming cost V 7 bases and J 5 bases, with 21 bases left between them. The DNA for the CDR3 is TGTGCCAGCAACCTATATAGGGACGGTCCTAACAATGAGCAGTTCTTC. Translation gives CASNLYRDGPNNEQFF.

This clonotype was seen ten or more times. The V and J genes are TRBV7-6 and TRBJ1-5, with D perhaps TRBD1 (6 bases). The germline V gene encodes CDR1 SGHVS and CDR2 FNYEAQ. V was shortened by 3 bases and J by 6 bases, with 12 bases between the two germline ends. The CDR3 has 14 residues. The CDR3 sequence: CASSLGTTGQPQHF. The CDR3 nucleotides read TGTGCCAGCAGCTTGGGGACAACGGGTCAGCCCCAGCATTTT.

The chain is built from TRBV20-1 and TRBJ1-1; no definite D call. There are 12 residues in the CDR3. V was pared by 6 bases and J by 1 base, with 9 bases between. Germline V lookup: CDR1 DFQATT, CDR2 SNEGSKA (reference sequence). The CDR3 is CSARDWNTEAFF. For the CDR3, the DNA is TGCAGTGCCCGAGACTGGAACACTGAAGCTTTCTTT.

This clonotype was observed a few times. The chain joins TRBV5-4 to TRBJ1-1; TRBD1 agrees at 7 bases. Looked up from germline, CDR1 is SGHNT and CDR2 is YYREEE (reference sequence). V lost 0 bases, J lost 5 bases, and 10 bases stayed unmatched. The CDR3 has 16 amino acids. The CDR3 loop is CASSLAPTGRDTEAFF. DNA for the CDR3: TGTGCCAGCAGCTTGGCCCCGACAGGGAGGGATACTGAAGCTTTCTTT.

Details on this clonotype: Sequence at one end of the junction differs from germline and may be a read error. V usage is TRBV5-6 and J usage is TRBJ2-7; D may match TRBD1 or TRBD2 (6 bases each). CDR1 SGHDT and CDR2 YYEEEE come from the germline V gene. The CDR3 is made up of 13 amino acids. The CDR3 reads CAISRGLPCEQYF. CDR3 nucleotide sequence: TGTGCCATCAGCCGGGGGCTGCCCTGCGAGCAGTACTTC.

This clonotype came up many times. The chain employs TRBV12-3 or TRBV12-4 and TRBJ2-5; D is perhaps TRBD1 (6 bases). There are 13 residues in the CDR3. Trimming took off 6 bases at V and 2 bases at J, with 10 bases between the two ends. The DNA of the CDR3 is TGTGCCAGCAGAGCCGGACAGCAAGAGACCCAGTACTTC. Its translation: CASRAGQQETQYF.

The V call is TRBV20-1, the J call TRBJ1-2, with 9 bases that match TRBD1. The CDR3 is 13 residues long. CDR1 and CDR2 (germline): DFQATT, SNEGSKA (reference sequence). V lost 5 bases, J lost 8 bases, and 9 bases stayed unmatched. The CDR3 nucleotides are TGCAGTGCTTACCGGACAGGGGAGGGAGGCTACACCTTC. Translated: CSAYRTGEGGYTF.

This clonotype was counted between two and nine times. V gene TRBV7-6 combines with J gene TRBJ1-1, with a weak D call TRBD1 (5 bases). The V gene lost 1 base and the J gene lost 5 bases, with 20 bases spanning the gap. Per the germline V gene, CDR1 is SGHVS and CDR2 is FNYEAQ. The CDR3 spans 17 residues. The CDR3: CASSLGGVRQGGTEAFF. DNA of the CDR3: TGTGCCAGCAGCTTAGGCGGAGTGCGTCAGGGAGGGACTGAAGCTTTCTTT.

The genes are TRBV7-9 and TRBJ1-4; 7 positions match TRBD1. Germline CDR1 reads SEHNR; CDR2 reads FQNEAQ (reference sequence). There are 15 residues in the CDR3. V dropped 1 base and J dropped 6; count of bases not matched to a gene: 5. For the CDR3, the DNA is TGTGCCAGCAGCTTAGATAGAACAGGGGATGAAAAACTGTTTTTT. Its translation is CASSLDRTGDEKLFF.

V usage is TRBV7-3 and J usage is TRBJ2-2; 7 nucleotides line up with TRBD1. The CDR3 sequence is 14 residues long. CDR1 and CDR2 (germline): SGHTA, FQGTGA. The trim removed 4 bases at V and 5 bases at J, leaving 4 bases unmatched. The CDR3 nucleotides are TGTGCCAGCAGCTCAACGGGACAGACCGGGGAGCTGTTTTTT. Translation: CASSSTGQTGELFF.

This clonotype occurred many times. The rearrangement links TRBV12-3 or TRBV12-4 to TRBJ2-5, with TRBD2 matching 7 bases. Trimming removed 7 bases from V and 5 bases from J; junction bases left unmatched: 13. This CDR3 is 15 amino acids long. The CDR3 nucleotides are TGTGCCAGCATGACGGGGAGGGACCCCCGTGAGACCCAGTACTTC. Translation: CASMTGRDPRETQYF.

This clonotype came up many times. Just one base apart from a much larger clone, this may be a read error. The V and J genes are TRBV6-2 or TRBV6-3 and TRBJ2-5; D is possibly TRBD1 (6 bases). The germline CDR1 and CDR2 sequences are MNHEY and SVGEGT. The CDR3 length is 12 residues. The V end lost 6 bases, the J end lost 2 bases, and 7 bases lay between the germline ends. CDR3 coding DNA: TGTGCCAGCAGCGACAGGCAAGAGACCCAGTACTTC. This codes for CASSDRQETQYF.

The CDR3 spells CASSYSGQGGYGYTF. The CDR3 DNA reads TGTGCCAGCAGTTACTCTGGACAGGGTGGCTATGGCTACACCTTC. This rearrangement joins TRBV6-5 to TRBJ1-2, with 8 bases identical to TRBD1. The V gene end was trimmed by 0 bases and the J gene end by 4 bases; junction bases not matched to a gene: 4. This CDR3 has 15 residues. Germline loops: CDR1 MNHEY, CDR2 SVGAGI.

The chain couples TRBV7-2 to TRBJ2-7, with D possibly being TRBD2 (6 bases). Germline V CDR1 and CDR2: SGHTA, FQGNSA. With 3 bases removed from V and 3 bases from J, the gap between germline ends came to 21 bases. The CDR3 length is 17 residues. The DNA of the CDR3 is TGTGCCAGCAGCTTTCTAGCGTCTCCGCATTACTTCTACGAGCAGTACGTC. The encoded protein is CASSFLASPHYFYEQYV.